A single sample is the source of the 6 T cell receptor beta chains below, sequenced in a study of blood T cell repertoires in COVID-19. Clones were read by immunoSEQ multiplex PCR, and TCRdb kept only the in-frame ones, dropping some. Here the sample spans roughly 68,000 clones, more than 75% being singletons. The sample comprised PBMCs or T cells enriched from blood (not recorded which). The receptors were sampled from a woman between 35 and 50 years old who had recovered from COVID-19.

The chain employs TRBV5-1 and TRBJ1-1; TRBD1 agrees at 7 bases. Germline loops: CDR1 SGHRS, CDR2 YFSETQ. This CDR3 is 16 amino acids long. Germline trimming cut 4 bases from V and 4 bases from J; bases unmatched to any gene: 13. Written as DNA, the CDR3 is TGCGCCAGCAGCGGGACAGTGGGGGTACCTTCCACTGAAGCTTTCTTT. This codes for CASSGTVGVPSTEAFF.

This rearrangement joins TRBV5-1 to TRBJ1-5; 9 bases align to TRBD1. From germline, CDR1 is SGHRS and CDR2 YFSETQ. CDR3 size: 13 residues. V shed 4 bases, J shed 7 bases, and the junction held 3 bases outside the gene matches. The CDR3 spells CASSKTGGQPQHF. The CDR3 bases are TGCGCCAGCAGCAAAACAGGGGGCCAGCCCCAGCATTTT.

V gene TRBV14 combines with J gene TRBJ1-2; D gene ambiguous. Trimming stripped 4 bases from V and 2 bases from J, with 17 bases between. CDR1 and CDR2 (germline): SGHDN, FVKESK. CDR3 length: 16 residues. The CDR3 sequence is CASSRERGGENYGYTF. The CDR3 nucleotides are TGTGCCAGCAGCCGAGAACGGGGAGGAGAAAACTATGGCTACACCTTC.

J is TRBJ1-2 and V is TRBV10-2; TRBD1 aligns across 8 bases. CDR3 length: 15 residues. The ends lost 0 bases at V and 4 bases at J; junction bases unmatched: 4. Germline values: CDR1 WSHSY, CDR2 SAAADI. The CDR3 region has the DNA TGCGCCAGCAGTGAGTCACAGGGGGTCCGCTATGGCTACACCTTC. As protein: CASSESQGVRYGYTF.

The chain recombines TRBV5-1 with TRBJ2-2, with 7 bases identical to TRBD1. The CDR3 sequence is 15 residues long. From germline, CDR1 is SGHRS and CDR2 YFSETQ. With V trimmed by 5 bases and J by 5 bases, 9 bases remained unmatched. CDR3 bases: TGCGCCAGCAGTTCGACGACAGGGCCAACCGGGGAGCTGTTTTTT. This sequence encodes CASSSTTGPTGELFF.

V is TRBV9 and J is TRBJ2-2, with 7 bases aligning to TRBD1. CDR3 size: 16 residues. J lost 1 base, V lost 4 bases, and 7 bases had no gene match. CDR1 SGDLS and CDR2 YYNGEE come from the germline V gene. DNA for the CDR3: TGTGCCAGCAGCCCCACGGGGACAGTGAACACCGGGGAGCTGTTTTTT. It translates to CASSPTGTVNTGELFF.